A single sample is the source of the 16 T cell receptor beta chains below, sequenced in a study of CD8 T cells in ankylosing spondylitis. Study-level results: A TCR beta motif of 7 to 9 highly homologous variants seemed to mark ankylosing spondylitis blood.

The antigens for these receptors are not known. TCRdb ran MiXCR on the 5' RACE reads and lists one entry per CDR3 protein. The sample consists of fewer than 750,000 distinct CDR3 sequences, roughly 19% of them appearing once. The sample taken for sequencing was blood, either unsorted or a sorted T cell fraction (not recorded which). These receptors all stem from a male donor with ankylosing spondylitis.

CDR3 loop: CSVAGTENTGELFF. For the CDR3, the DNA is TGCAGCGTTGCCGGGACGGAGAACACCGGGGAGCTGTTTTTT. The genes are TRBV29-1 and TRBJ2-2, with D perhaps assigned TRBD1 or TRBD2 (5 bases each). The CDR3 runs 14 residues. The V gene lost 4 bases and the J gene lost 1 base, with 10 bases spanning the gap. CDR1 is SQVTM, CDR2 ANQGSEA, per germline.

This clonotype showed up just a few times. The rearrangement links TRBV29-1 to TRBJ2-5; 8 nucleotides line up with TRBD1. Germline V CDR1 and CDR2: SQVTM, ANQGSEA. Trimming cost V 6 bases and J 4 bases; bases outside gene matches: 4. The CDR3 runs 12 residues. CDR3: CSVGDRGETQYF. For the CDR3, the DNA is TGCAGCGTCGGCGACAGGGGAGAGACCCAGTACTTC.

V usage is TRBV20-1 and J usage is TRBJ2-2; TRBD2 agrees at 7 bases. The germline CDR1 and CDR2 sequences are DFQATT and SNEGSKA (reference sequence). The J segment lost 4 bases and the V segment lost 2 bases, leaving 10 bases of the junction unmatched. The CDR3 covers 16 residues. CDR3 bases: TGCAGTGCTAGACCCCCTGAAGCGGGGTTCACCGGGGAGCTGTTTTTT. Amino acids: CSARPPEAGFTGELFF.

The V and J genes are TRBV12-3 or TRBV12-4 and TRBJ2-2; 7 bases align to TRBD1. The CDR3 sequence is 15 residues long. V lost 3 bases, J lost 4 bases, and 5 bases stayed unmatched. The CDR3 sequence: CASSFFRDSTGELFF. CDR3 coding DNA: TGTGCCAGCAGTTTTTTCCGGGACAGCACCGGGGAGCTGTTTTTT.

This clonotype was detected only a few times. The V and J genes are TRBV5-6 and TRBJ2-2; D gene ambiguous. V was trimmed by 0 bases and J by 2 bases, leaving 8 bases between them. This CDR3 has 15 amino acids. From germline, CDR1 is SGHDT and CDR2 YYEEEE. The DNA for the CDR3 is TGTGCCAGCAGCTTGGGAGCCGATAACACCGGGGAGCTGTTTTTT. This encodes CASSLGADNTGELFF.

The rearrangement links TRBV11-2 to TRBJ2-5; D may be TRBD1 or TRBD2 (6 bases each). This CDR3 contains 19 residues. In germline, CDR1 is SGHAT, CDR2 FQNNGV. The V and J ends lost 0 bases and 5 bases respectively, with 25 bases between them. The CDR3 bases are TGTGCCAGCAGCTTAGATTTGCCGGGGGCACCGAACGGCGGGGAGACCCAGTACTTC. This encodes CASSLDLPGAPNGGETQYF.

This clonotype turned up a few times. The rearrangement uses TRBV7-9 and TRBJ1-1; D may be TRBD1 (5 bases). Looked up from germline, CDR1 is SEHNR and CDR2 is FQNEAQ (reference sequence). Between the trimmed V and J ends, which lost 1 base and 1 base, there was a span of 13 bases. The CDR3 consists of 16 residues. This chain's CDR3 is CASSLGSTGTNTEAFF. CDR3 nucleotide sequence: TGTGCCAGCAGCTTAGGGTCCACAGGCACGAACACTGAAGCTTTCTTT.

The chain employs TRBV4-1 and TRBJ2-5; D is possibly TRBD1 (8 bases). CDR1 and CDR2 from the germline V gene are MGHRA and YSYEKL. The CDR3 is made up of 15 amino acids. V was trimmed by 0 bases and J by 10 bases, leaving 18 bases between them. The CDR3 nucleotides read TGCGCCAGCAGCCAAGATCCGGGACAGGAGCGGGACCAGTACTTC. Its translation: CASSQDPGQERDQYF.

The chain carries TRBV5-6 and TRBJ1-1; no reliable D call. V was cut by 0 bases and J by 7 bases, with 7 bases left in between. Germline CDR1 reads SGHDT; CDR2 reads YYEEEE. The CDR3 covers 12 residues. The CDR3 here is CASSLGGNEAFF. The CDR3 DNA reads TGTGCCAGCAGCTTGGGCGGGAATGAAGCTTTCTTT.

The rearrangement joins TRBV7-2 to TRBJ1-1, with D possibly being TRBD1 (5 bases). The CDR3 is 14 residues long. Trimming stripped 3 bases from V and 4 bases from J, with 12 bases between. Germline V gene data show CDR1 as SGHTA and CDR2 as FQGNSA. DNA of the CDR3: TGTGCCAGCAGCTTCAGGGCCCCGGGCACTGAAGCTTTCTTT. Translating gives CASSFRAPGTEAFF.

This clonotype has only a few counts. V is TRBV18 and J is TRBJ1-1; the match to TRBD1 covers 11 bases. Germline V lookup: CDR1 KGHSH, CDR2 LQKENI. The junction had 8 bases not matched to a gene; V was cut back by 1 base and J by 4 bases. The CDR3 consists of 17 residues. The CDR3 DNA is TGTGCCAGCTCACCACGTTCAGCGGGACAGGGGGTCACTGAAGCTTTCTTT. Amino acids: CASSPRSAGQGVTEAFF.

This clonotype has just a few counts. As DNA, the CDR3 is TGTGCCAGCAGCCTGGGACTAGCGGGAATAAATGAGCAGTTCTTC. This codes for CASSLGLAGINEQFF. V is TRBV5-5 and J is TRBJ2-1, with 13 positions matching TRBD2. With 4 bases clipped from V and 7 bases from J, the junction kept 5 bases outside the gene matches. CDR3 length equals 15 residues. Germline assignment: CDR1 SGHKS and CDR2 YYEKEE (reference sequence).

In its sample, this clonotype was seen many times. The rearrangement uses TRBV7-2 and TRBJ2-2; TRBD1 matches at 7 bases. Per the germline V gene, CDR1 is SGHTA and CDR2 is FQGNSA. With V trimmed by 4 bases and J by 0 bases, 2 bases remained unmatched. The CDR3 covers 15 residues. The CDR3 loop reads CASSWDRSNTGELFF. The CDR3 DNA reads TGTGCCAGCAGCTGGGACAGATCGAACACCGGGGAGCTGTTTTTT.

CDR3 sequence (DNA): TGTGCCAGCAGCTTAAATCCGGGACTGGACCATGGCTACACCTTC. Amino acid sequence: CASSLNPGLDHGYTF. V usage is TRBV7-3 and J usage is TRBJ1-2; possibly TRBD1 for D (5 bases). Germline CDR1 and CDR2: SGHTA and FQGTGA. Trimming removed 1 base from V and 6 bases from J, with 15 bases in between. The CDR3 is made up of 15 amino acids.

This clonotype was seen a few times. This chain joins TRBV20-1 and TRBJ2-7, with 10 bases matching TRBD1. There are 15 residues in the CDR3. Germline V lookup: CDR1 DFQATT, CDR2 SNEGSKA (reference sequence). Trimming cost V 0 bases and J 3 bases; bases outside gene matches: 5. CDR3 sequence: CSARDWGQGNYEQYF. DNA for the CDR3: TGCAGTGCTAGAGATTGGGGACAGGGGAACTACGAGCAGTACTTC.

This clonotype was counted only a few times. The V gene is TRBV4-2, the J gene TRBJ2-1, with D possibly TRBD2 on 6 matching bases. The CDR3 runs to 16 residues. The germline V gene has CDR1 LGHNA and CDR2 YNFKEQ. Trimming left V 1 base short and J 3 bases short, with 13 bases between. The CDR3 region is CASSQVWGVGYNEQFF. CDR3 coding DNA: TGTGCCAGCAGCCAAGTATGGGGGGTTGGCTACAATGAGCAGTTCTTC.